This T cell receptor (beta chain) was recovered during a study of blood T cell repertoires in COVID-19. The CDR3 covers 13 residues. V was pared by 5 bases and J by 5 bases, with 12 bases between. Method: immunoSEQ multiplex PCR; TCRdb's copy keeps in-frame clones and lacks some. The sample lists a few hundred thousand clones; approximately 92% were seen once. This clonotype was obtained from a woman aged 18 to 35 in a cohort exposed to, infected with or recovered from COVID-19 (not recorded which). The sequenced material came from PBMCs or T cells enriched from blood (not recorded which). The V call is TRBV12-3 or TRBV12-4, the J call TRBJ2-5, with TRBD1 as a possible D gene (6 bases). The CDR3 DNA reads TGTGCCAGCAGTCTCAGGGGATCTGAGACCCAGTACTTC. It codes for CASSLRGSETQYF.